This TCR beta chain was observed in a study of shared clonotypes between healthy human individuals (TCRdb year 2020). About the study as a whole: Three men and a couple of women, aged 18 to 49 years, made up the cohort. For each donor, three plates each were used for CD4 naive and CD4 memory, two plates were used for CD8 naive, and one plate was used for CD8 memory. To increase sequencing depth and limit assay-specific biases, TCR repertoire library preparation and sequencing were carried out by different laboratories using diverse techniques. To estimate repertoire size and how much clonotype sharing occurs between individuals, the study deeply sequenced the blood TCR repertoires of about five healthy adults. Leukapheresis yielded between about 0.85 and 10 billion PBMCs per donor.

The sample holds many counts of this clone. This clone's antigen is unknown. Nothing much larger sits one base from this clone, and base qualities are not available. Using the deep immunoSEQ assay, TCR CDR3 regions were amplified from genomic DNA by multiplex PCR. Extracted genomic DNA from each cell subset was spread evenly across all wells of several immunoSEQ 96-well plates, with each plate serving as a replicate. For sorted subsets, each replicate PCR was loaded with approximately 190 ng genomic DNA, equivalent to about 30,000 T cell genomes. Purified libraries were quantified with a Qubit 3.0 fluorometer, sized on a Bioanalyzer 2100, and re-quantified with the KAPA Library Quantification kit. Each immunoSEQ 96-well plate was sequenced on its own single-read 150-cycle Illumina NextSeq 550 flow cell. Processing in the source paper ran as follows. Because the immunoSEQ output included only junctional sequences and no quality scores, the filtering could not be the same as the filtering used for full-length reads. Sequences were annotated with PyIR, a Python wrapper for IgBLAST v1.9, and V/J genes and CDR3 were assigned using IMGT germline references. Reads with weak V/J assignments (E-value above 1e-6), missing CDR3, stop codons, out-of-frame junctions, or ambiguous translated residues were removed. A V3J clonotype was defined by an identical inferred V gene, J gene, and CDR3 amino acid sequence. Percentage overlap between repertoires was calculated by dividing the number of shared unique clonotypes by the size of the smaller repertoire. Richness of each repertoire was evaluated using RTK rarefaction, the Chao1 estimator, and Recon v2.1 estimates of unobserved clonotypes. Generation probabilities for all TCRbeta clonotypes obtained by the gDNA method from a handful of donors were computed using OLGA. TCRdb obtained this table from immuneACCESS and retained in-frame rearrangements with V and J assigned. These tables miss some clones; where compared with another copy, unresolved V genes account for less than half of the shortfall, and the remainder is unexplained. V and J calls and clone size follow that table, whereas D and trimming were derived from the DNA. This sample is represented by more than 2 million clones; roughly 96% of them were singletons. The biggest ten clones account for more than 0.1% of the sample.

The donors were healthy, HIV-negative adults who had no recently reported acute infections or vaccinations. Only Caucasian adults living in Nashville, Tennessee, USA were represented among the donors. CD4+ T cells were enriched by magnetic negative selection, after which naive cells were positively selected on CD45RA and the negative fraction was taken as the memory subset. Blood was obtained by leukapheresis, after which PBMCs were separated by Ficoll-Histopaque density gradient centrifugation and cryopreserved in liquid nitrogen vapor phase. Analytical flow cytometry was used to check the purity and quantity of every magnetically sorted T cell population. Genomic DNA was isolated from each sorted fraction and quantified by UV absorbance on a Nanodrop 2000c. Study-level results and caveats: Compared with non-shared clonotypes, the clonotypes found in all four sorted-subset donors had higher generation probabilities. Larger estimated clonotype richness was generally found for naive subsets than for memory subsets. Because the study included a small number of donors, the genetic and exposure-history diversity represented was limited. Pairwise subsampling led to the expectation that sequencing depth would affect the degree of clonotype sharing among donors. Even with the large sequencing depth, rarefaction of the sorted-subset datasets indicated that sequencing was incomplete. Across a handful of donors, roughly 5% of naive CD4, around 3.3% of naive CD8, 2.3% of memory CD4, and roughly 0.41% of memory CD8 clonotypes were shared. Sampling was restricted to blood, and TCR repertoires in tissues likely differ from the TCR repertoires found in blood.

After removal of 0 bases from V and 4 bases from J, the junction retains 7 bases not matched to a gene. The CDR3 spans 16 residues, from the cysteine through the phenylalanine. Only the CDR3 part of the read is kept: 48 bases, read in frame from the first base. As encoded in the germline V gene, CDR1 is SGHRS while CDR2 is YFSETQ. The material sequenced was naive CD4+ T cells sorted from blood. Explained via the paper, the cell subset or site label denotes: CD45RA+ positively selected. The V and J segments used are TRBV5-1 and TRBJ1-5, and 7 junctional nucleotides match TRBD1. The sequence was collected from a man between 18 and 35 years old in good health. CDR3 sequence: CASSLAGTVLNQPQHF. The sequenced DNA: TGCGCCAGCAGCTTGGCCGGGACAGTATTGAATCAGCCCCAGCATTTT.